The rows below give T cell receptor beta chains drawn from one sample of a study of shared clonotypes between healthy human individuals. The table came from immunoSEQ multiplex PCR; TCRdb's copy has only in-frame clones and leaves some out. The sample holds 2.3 million or so clones; more than 85% are singletons and the top ten take approximately 0.4%. Material for sequencing was naive CD4+ T cells from PBMCs. All receptors derive from a man aged 18 to 35 in good health. Some clones in this sample may be carry-over from other donors' samples. CDR3s include the opening cysteine and the closing phenylalanine or tryptophan. Fields, in order: V gene, D gene, clone size, J gene, CDR3 DNA, CDR3 protein. D genes are given only for firm matches. Not all rows give a size; the values are once, few, many and, for expanded clones, a class.

TRBV27	.	.	TRBJ2-3	TGTGCCAGCAGTTTTGACGGACCGAACACAGATACGCAGTATTTT	CASSFDGPNTDTQYF
TRBV27	TRBD1	.	TRBJ2-1	TGTGCCAGCAGTTCGATCGGGACAGGCCCCTACAATGAGCAGTTCTTC	CASSSIGTGPYNEQFF
TRBV5-1	TRBD1	once	TRBJ2-5	TGCGCCAGCAGCGCCGGACAGGGGGGTGAAGAGACCCAGTACTTC	CASSAGQGGEETQYF
TRBV5-6	.	.	TRBJ2-7	TGTGCCAGCGCTTACAGGGACTACGAGCAGTACTTC	CASAYRDYEQYF
TRBV29-1	.	.	TRBJ2-5	TGCAGCGCGACGACAGAGACCCAGTACTTC	CSATTETQYF
TRBV9	.	.	TRBJ2-1	TGTGCCAGCAGCGCCAATTCTGGCTCCTACAATGAGCAGTTCTTC	CASSANSGSYNEQFF
TRBV6-1	.	.	TRBJ1-1	TGTGCCAGCAGTGACGGGGGACGGAAGAACACTGAAGCTTTCTTT	CASSDGGRKNTEAFF
TRBV10-2	TRBD2	.	TRBJ2-3	TGCGCCAGCAGACCGCCGGGACTAGCGGCAAGGGGCGAAAACACAGATACGCAGTATTTT	CASRPPGLAARGENTDTQYF
TRBV13	.	.	TRBJ1-1	TGTGCCAGCAGCTTGAGGGGGGGACCCACTGAAGCTTTCTTT	CASSLRGGPTEAFF
TRBV2	.	.	TRBJ2-5	TGTGCCAGCAGTGAAGAAGGGGAAGAGACCCAGTACTTC	CASSEEGEETQYF
TRBV2	TRBD2	once	TRBJ2-2	TGTGCCAGCAGTGGGGCTAGCGGGAGGCCGGAGGCGAACACCGGGGAGCTGTTTTTT	CASSGASGRPEANTGELFF
TRBV28	.	.	TRBJ2-3	TGTGCCAGCAGAAGTAGCGCAGATACGCAGTATTTT	CASRSSADTQYF
TRBV28	TRBD1	.	TRBJ2-3	TGTGCCATCCGGACAGGGAAGGGAGCAGATACGCAGTATTTT	CAIRTGKGADTQYF
TRBV4-2	TRBD2	.	TRBJ2-1	TGTGCCAGCAGCCAAGTACCTGTAGGGGGACTAGCGGGAGATTATTTGACCGTTGAGCAGTTCTTC	CASSQVPVGGLAGDYLTVEQFF
TRBV7-9	.	.	TRBJ2-7	TGTGCCAGCAACCGGGACACCTCCTACGAGCAGTACTTC	CASNRDTSYEQYF
TRBV28	TRBD1	.	TRBJ1-1	TGTGCCAGCGGGCTACAGGGGGCCGCTGAAGCTTTCTTT	CASGLQGAAEAFF
TRBV7-9	.	.	TRBJ1-5	TGTGCCAGCAGCCGAGGGGCTCAGCCCCAGCATTTT	CASSRGAQPQHF
TRBV15	.	.	TRBJ1-1	TGTGCCACCAGCAGAGATCGGGGGGGGAACACTGAAGCTTTCTTT	CATSRDRGGNTEAFF
TRBV29-1	.	.	TRBJ2-3	TGCAGCGTTGATTGGGGATTTCGTGGCACAGATACGCAGTATTTT	CSVDWGFRGTDTQYF
TRBV28	.	.	TRBJ2-3	TGTGCCAGCAAAAAAAAGGGGGGCAGTGCCACAGATACGCAGTATTTT	CASKKKGGSATDTQYF
TRBV7-9	.	.	TRBJ2-1	TGTGCCACCCCCGAATTAAGCTCCTACAATGAGCAGTTCTTC	CATPELSSYNEQFF
TRBV18	.	.	TRBJ1-4	TGTGCCAGCTCACCACCTGGGGGGCGGAGTGAAAAACTGTTTTTT	CASSPPGGRSEKLFF
TRBV21-1	.	.	TRBJ2-3	TGTGCCAGCAGCAACCTCCAATCACTAGCGGGAGGCACAGATACGCAGTATTTT	CASSNLQSLAGGTDTQYF
TRBV7-3	TRBD2	.	TRBJ2-1	TGTGCCAGCAGCCTCATCCTAACGGGAGGCAATGAGCAGTTCTTC	CASSLILTGGNEQFF
TRBV4-3	.	once	TRBJ1-5	TGCGCCAGCAGCCAAGGGCCCCAGCATTTT	CASSQGPQHF
TRBV18	TRBD2	.	TRBJ2-5	TGTGCCAGCTCACCACTTCGGGGGGGCACGACCCAGTACTTC	CASSPLRGGTTQYF